The 21 T cell receptor beta chains listed next were all sequenced from one sample in a study of T-cell reconstitution after alpha-beta-depleted transplantation in children. During its preparation, the TCRbeta library received unique molecular identifiers. One entry per CDR3 protein, called by TCRdb with MiXCR from the PCR reads. The table lists 300,000 or so distinct CDR3 sequences, roughly 21% of them singletons. The material was PBMCs, mostly from graft donor cells, obtained 180 days after TCRalphabeta/CD19-depleted stem cell transplant. All receptors derive from a male patient younger than 18 who had a stem cell transplant for acute lymphoblastic leukemia, so the T cells may come from the graft donor.

This clonotype was seen repeatedly, ten times or more. The chain links TRBV12-3 or TRBV12-4 to TRBJ1-6; no definite D call. The CDR3 covers 13 residues. Trimming removed 8 bases at V and 7 bases at J, with 12 bases between. DNA for the CDR3: TGTGCCAGCCGGAGACTTACCAATTCACCCCTCCACTTT. Residues: CASRRLTNSPLHF.

The chain recombines TRBV2 with TRBJ2-5, with D possibly TRBD2 on 6 matching bases. V was cut by 5 bases and J by 1 base, with 14 bases left in between. The V gene's germline CDR1 is SNHLY and CDR2 FYNNEI. This CDR3 is 15 amino acids long. This CDR3 is CASSFGGTGQETQYF. DNA for the CDR3: TGTGCCAGCAGTTTCGGAGGGACGGGCCAAGAGACCCAGTACTTC.

This clonotype was counted a few times. The chain is built from TRBV7-2 and TRBJ2-1; no firm D call. Germline V CDR1 and CDR2: SGHTA, FQGNSA. CDR3 length: 17 residues. Trimming pared 0 bases from V and 4 bases from J, leaving 16 bases between. In DNA form, the CDR3 reads TGTGCCAGCAGCTTAGCGGCCTTCACTCGATTATACAATGAGCAGTTCTTC. Protein: CASSLAAFTRLYNEQFF.

The chain recombines TRBV12-3 or TRBV12-4 with TRBJ2-7; D gene uncertain. The CDR3 contains 14 residues. V gave up 2 bases and J gave up 2 bases, with 10 bases separating them. The CDR3 loop is CASSLPHRPYEQYF. CDR3 nucleotide sequence: TGTGCCAGCAGTTTACCTCACCGACCCTACGAGCAGTACTTC.

In its sample, this clonotype was seen a few times. J is TRBJ2-7 and V is TRBV12-3 or TRBV12-4; 12 positions match TRBD2. Germline trimming cut 4 bases from V and 1 base from J; bases unmatched to any gene: 2. The CDR3 sequence is 15 residues long. For the CDR3, the DNA is TGTGCCAGCAGTTGGACTAGCGGGACGTCCTACGAGCAGTACTTC. Its translation: CASSWTSGTSYEQYF.

V usage is TRBV5-6 and J usage is TRBJ1-5; D unresolved. Germline CDR1 is SGHDT and CDR2 is YYEEEE. The CDR3 has 14 residues. Trimming removed 1 base at V and 4 bases at J, with 9 bases between. CDR3 sequence: CASSLYDRNQPQHF. The DNA of the CDR3 is TGTGCCAGCAGCTTGTACGATCGAAATCAGCCCCAGCATTTT.

The rearrangement links TRBV5-1 to TRBJ2-3; no definite D call. The V gene lost 0 bases and the J gene lost 4 bases, with 24 bases spanning the gap. The CDR3 loop spans 19 amino acids. CDR1 and CDR2 from the germline V gene are SGHRS and YFSETQ. CDR3 protein: CASSLAPSIEDPRADTQYF. The CDR3 nucleotides read TGCGCCAGCAGCTTGGCCCCTTCAATAGAGGACCCTCGGGCAGATACGCAGTATTTT.

V and J are TRBV4-1 and TRBJ2-7, with unresolved D. CDR3 size: 12 residues. CDR1 and CDR2 from the germline V gene are MGHRA and YSYEKL. V gave up 3 bases and J gave up 4 bases, with 7 bases separating them. This chain's CDR3 is CASSQFGYEQYF. In DNA, the CDR3 is TGCGCCAGCAGCCAGTTCGGATACGAGCAGTACTTC.

This chain links TRBV12-3 or TRBV12-4 with TRBJ2-6; D is undetermined. The CDR3 covers 15 residues. With 5 bases removed from V and 4 bases from J, the gap between germline ends came to 12 bases. CDR3 in DNA: TGTGCCAGCAGTCCCCTGCCGTGGGGGGCCAACGTCCTGACTTTC. The encoded protein is CASSPLPWGANVLTF.

A few counts support this clonotype. The gene calls are TRBV7-2 and TRBJ1-1, with 7 bases matching TRBD1. Germline values: CDR1 SGHTA, CDR2 FQGNSA. Trimming at V came to 3 bases and at J to 11 bases, leaving 3 bases not matched to a gene. CDR3 size: 11 residues. The chain's CDR3 is CASSFGGQAFF. DNA for the CDR3: TGTGCCAGCAGCTTTGGGGGACAGGCTTTCTTT.

The chain combines TRBV7-3 with TRBJ2-1; a possible D gene is TRBD2 (5 bases). This CDR3 is 16 amino acids long. Germline values: CDR1 SGHTA, CDR2 FQGTGA. V lost 0 bases, J lost 6 bases, and 15 bases lay in between. CDR3 amino acids: CASSLTAARFGNEQFF. CDR3 coding DNA: TGTGCCAGCAGCTTAACAGCGGCTAGGTTCGGCAATGAGCAGTTCTTC. Full variable domain (outside the CDR3, taken from reference TRBV7-3 and TRBJ2-1): GAGVSQTPSNKVTEKGKYVELRCDPISGHTALYWYRQSLGQGPEFLIYFQGTGAADDSGLPNDRFFAVRPEGSVSTLKIQRTERGDSAVYLCASSLTAARFGNEQFFGPGTRLTVL.

The chain joins TRBV20-1 to TRBJ2-5; D gene uncertain. This CDR3 region has 14 residues. Germline lookup yields CDR1 DFQATT and CDR2 SNEGSKA (reference sequence). Trimming took off 0 bases at V and 5 bases at J, with 13 bases between the two ends. The CDR3 reads CSARDITSQETQYF. CDR3 coding DNA: TGCAGTGCTAGAGATATAACGAGCCAGGAGACCCAGTACTTC.

This clonotype came up a few times. The V gene is TRBV27, the J gene TRBJ2-1; TRBD1 or TRBD2 may be the D gene (5 bases each). Trimming stripped 5 bases from V and 4 bases from J, with 15 bases between. This CDR3 has 15 residues. The germline CDR1 and CDR2 sequences are MNHEY and SMNVEV (reference sequence). The CDR3 loop is CASSVSGTDYNEQFF. CDR3 nucleotides: TGTGCCAGCAGTGTCTCCGGGACCGATTACAATGAGCAGTTCTTC.

The chain employs TRBV5-1 and TRBJ2-7, with 15 bases aligning to TRBD2. V was clipped by 3 bases and J by 3 bases; unmatched bases: 13. The CDR3 extends over 19 amino acids. In germline, CDR1 is SGHRS, CDR2 YFSETQ. The CDR3: CASSWTGTSGRRRYYEQYF. DNA for the CDR3: TGCGCCAGCAGCTGGACCGGGACTAGCGGGAGGAGGAGGTACTACGAGCAGTACTTC. The full variable domain, with the rest looked up from reference TRBV5-1 and TRBJ2-7, is KAGVTQTPRYLIKTRGQQVTLSCSPISGHRSVSWYQQTPGQGLQFLFEYFSETQRNKGNFPGRFSGRQFSNSRSEMNVSTLELGDSALYLCASSWTGTSGRRRYYEQYFGPGTRLTVT.

This clonotype was picked up a small number of times. The rearrangement joins TRBV20-1 to TRBJ2-7; D perhaps matches TRBD2 (6 bases). Germline V lookup: CDR1 DFQATT, CDR2 SNEGSKA (reference sequence). V was cut by 3 bases and J by 3 bases, with 12 bases left in between. The CDR3 has 13 residues. CDR3 residues: CSASSRRDYEQYF. The CDR3 DNA reads as TGCAGTGCTAGTAGTAGGAGGGACTACGAGCAGTACTTC.

A few counts support this clonotype. The CDR3 is CASSLADLTNTGELFF. The CDR3 DNA sequence: TGTGCCAGCAGCTTAGCAGACCTAACGAACACCGGGGAGCTGTTTTTT. The V call is TRBV13, the J call TRBJ2-2; no clear D gene. Germline-derived CDR1 and CDR2 are PRHDT and FYEKMQ (reference sequence). The CDR3 loop spans 16 amino acids. Between the trimmed V and J ends, which lost 1 base and 0 bases, there was a span of 9 bases.

The CDR3 spells CASRNTGLGETQYF. In DNA, the CDR3 is TGTGCCAGCCGTAATACAGGGCTGGGGGAGACCCAGTACTTC. The V call is TRBV12-3 or TRBV12-4, the J call TRBJ2-5; tentative D call: TRBD1 (6 bases). V shed 8 bases and J shed 5 bases, with 18 bases lying between them. The CDR3 runs 14 residues.

The chain uses TRBV20-1 and TRBJ2-3; maybe TRBD1 (5 bases). CDR1 and CDR2 from the germline V gene are DFQATT and SNEGSKA (reference sequence). V was shortened by 5 bases and J by 2 bases, with 11 bases between the two germline ends. The CDR3 has 13 amino acids. The CDR3 protein is CSAWTSFTDTQYF. The CDR3 region has the DNA TGCAGTGCTTGGACATCGTTCACAGATACGCAGTATTTT.

This clonotype was found a few times. The rearrangement joins TRBV30 to TRBJ1-1; tentatively, D is TRBD1 (5 bases). V lost 4 bases to trimming and J lost 7 bases, with 13 bases between them. Germline V lookup: CDR1 GTSNPN, CDR2 SVGIG (reference sequence). The CDR3 is made up of 12 amino acids. The CDR3 bases are TGTGCCTGGACAGGGAACCCTAATGAAGCTTTCTTT. Translated: CAWTGNPNEAFF. The variable domain in full, completed from reference TRBV30 and TRBJ1-1, reads SQTIHQWPATLVQPVGSPLSLECTVEGTSNPNLYWYRQAAGRGLQLLFYSVGIGQISSEVPQNLSASRPQDRQFILSSKKLLLSDSGFYLCAWTGNPNEAFFGQGTRLTVV.

The chain employs TRBV5-6 and TRBJ1-1; TRBD1 might be the D (5 bases). The CDR3 is 16 amino acids. The V and J ends lost 1 base and 0 bases respectively, with 13 bases between them. Germline V gene sequence: CDR1 SGHDT, CDR2 YYEEEE. CDR3 bases: TGTGCCAGCAGCTTGTATCTGGGACGTATGAACACTGAAGCTTTCTTT. Translating gives CASSLYLGRMNTEAFF.

The chain has TRBV7-8 and TRBJ2-6; perhaps TRBD1 as D (6 bases). The CDR3 has 16 residues. Trimming removed 5 bases at V and 4 bases at J, with 15 bases between. Per the germline V gene, CDR1 is SGHVS and CDR2 is FQNEAQ. CDR3 region: CASSLSDSSGANVLTF. The DNA of the CDR3 is TGTGCCAGCAGCCTATCGGACAGCTCGGGGGCCAACGTCCTGACTTTC.